This entry lists 18 T cell receptor beta chains sequenced from one sample in a study of T cell changes during pregnancy in multiple sclerosis. Generated by immunoSEQ multiplex PCR, the TCRdb table keeps only in-frame clones and is missing some. This table has roughly 39,000 clones, approximately 91% appearing once. The specimen was CD8+ T cells from peripheral blood mononuclear cells, collected after pregnancy. The receptor source for this set is a female donor with multiple sclerosis, enrolled in a pregnancy study.

The J gene is TRBJ1-2, the V gene TRBV27; a weak D match, TRBD1 (6 bases). The CDR3 is made up of 15 amino acids. The V end lost 6 bases, the J end lost 6 bases, and 20 bases lay between the germline ends. Germline V lookup: CDR1 MNHEY, CDR2 SMNVEV (reference sequence). For the CDR3, the DNA is TGTGCCAGCAGCTCTGCACGTGGGGGGGCAGATGGCTACACCTTC. Translation: CASSSARGGADGYTF.

The V call is TRBV27, the J call TRBJ2-3, with D perhaps matching TRBD2 (5 bases). The CDR3 has 15 amino acids. The V and J ends lost 3 bases and 0 bases respectively, with 10 bases between them. Germline V gene data show CDR1 as MNHEY and CDR2 as SMNVEV (reference sequence). In DNA form, the CDR3 reads TGTGCCAGCAGTTTGGACTGGTCTAGCACAGATACGCAGTATTTT. Translating it yields CASSLDWSSTDTQYF.

The V and J genes are TRBV7-8 and TRBJ2-3, with TRBD1 as a possible D gene (6 bases). The ends were cut back, 0 bases at V and 9 bases at J, with 13 bases in the middle. CDR3 size: 14 residues. The V gene's germline CDR1 is SGHVS and CDR2 FQNEAQ. The CDR3 DNA sequence: TGTGCCAGCAGCTTAGCAGGCACTCAGGGGACGCAGTATTTT. It yields the protein CASSLAGTQGTQYF.

The CDR3 DNA reads as TGTGCCAGTAGCACAACCTGGGACAGGCTCGAGAACTATGGCTACACCTTC. It encodes CASSTTWDRLENYGYTF. The chain recombines TRBV19 with TRBJ1-2; 8 bases are a match to TRBD1. Losses at the gene ends were 6 bases for V and 2 bases for J; bases not matched to a gene: 14. There are 17 residues in the CDR3. The germline CDR1 and CDR2 sequences are LNHDA and SQIVND (reference sequence).

The DNA for the CDR3 is TGTGCCATCAGTGGTGACACCCCAAACACTGAAGCTTTCTTT. It codes for CAISGDTPNTEAFF. This chain joins TRBV10-3 and TRBJ1-1; D remains ambiguous. The germline V and J ends were trimmed by 4 bases and 2 bases, with 11 bases remaining between them. CDR3 size: 14 residues. The germline gives CDR1 ENHRY, CDR2 SYGVKD.

This chain links TRBV14 with TRBJ1-2; 9 nucleotides align to TRBD1. Germline-derived CDR1 and CDR2 are SGHDN and FVKESK. The V segment lost 0 bases and the J segment 2 bases; nucleotides outside the gene matches: 4. The CDR3 sequence is 16 residues long. For the CDR3, the DNA is TGTGCCAGCAGCCAAGATGGGACAGGGTTGAACTATGGCTACACCTTC. It is translated as CASSQDGTGLNYGYTF.

The V gene is TRBV30, the J gene TRBJ2-7, with D unclear. The CDR3 spans 15 residues. The V gene's germline CDR1 is GTSNPN and CDR2 SVGIG (reference sequence). The V and J ends lost 5 bases and 3 bases respectively, with 20 bases between them. CDR3: CAWATAGHAVYEQYF. The CDR3, as DNA: TGTGCCTGGGCTACGGCCGGTCATGCGGTCTACGAGCAGTACTTC.

This clone appeared once. V and J are TRBV30 and TRBJ2-3; D possibly corresponds to TRBD1 (6 bases). Between the trimmed V and J ends, which lost 0 bases and 0 bases, there was a span of 16 bases. CDR1 and CDR2 (germline): GTSNPN, SVGIG (reference sequence). There are 17 residues in the CDR3. CDR3 amino acids: CAWSVRLGTSSTDTQYF. CDR3 DNA sequence: TGTGCCTGGAGTGTACGCTTAGGGACATCGAGCACAGATACGCAGTATTTT. The full variable domain, its missing parts supplied by reference TRBV30 and TRBJ2-3, is SQTIHQWPATLVQPVGSPLSLECTVEGTSNPNLYWYRQAAGRGLQLLFYSVGIGQISSEVPQNLSASRPQDRQFILSSKKLLLSDSGFYLCAWSVRLGTSSTDTQYFGPGTRLTVL.

For the CDR3, the DNA is TGTGCCAGCAGCGCAAACACAGGGGTCTATGGCTACACCTTC. Translated: CASSANTGVYGYTF. The chain employs TRBV9 and TRBJ1-2, with 7 bases aligning to TRBD1. The trim removed 3 bases at V and 4 bases at J, leaving 6 bases unmatched. Per germline, CDR1 SGDLS and CDR2 YYNGEE. The CDR3 is 14 residues long.

The chain links TRBV9 to TRBJ1-4, with D maybe TRBD1 (5 bases). The ends were cut back, 0 bases at V and 7 bases at J, with 13 bases in the middle. Per germline, CDR1 SGDLS and CDR2 YYNGEE. This CDR3 is 15 amino acids long. CDR3 nucleotides: TGTGCCAGCAGCGTAGCCGGGGGAAGTGGTGAAAAACTGTTTTTT. As protein: CASSVAGGSGEKLFF.

This clone appeared once. The chain uses TRBV18 and TRBJ2-7, with TRBD1 identical over 7 bases. This CDR3 has 14 residues. Germline CDR1 and CDR2: KGHSH and LQKENI. Trimming removed 0 bases from V and 5 bases from J; junction bases left unmatched: 4. CDR3 DNA: TGTGCCAGCTCACCACCGACAGGGAAAAACGAGCAGTACTTC. This gives the protein CASSPPTGKNEQYF.

The J gene is TRBJ2-4, the V gene TRBV27, with D perhaps matching TRBD2 (5 bases). The germline V gene has CDR1 MNHEY and CDR2 SMNVEV (reference sequence). Trimming took 5 bases from V and 0 from J, leaving 8 bases between them. The CDR3 spans 14 residues. CDR3 in DNA: TGTGCCAGCAGTCCCGGGGTAGCCAAAAACATTCAGTACTTC. It encodes CASSPGVAKNIQYF.

The chain recombines TRBV4-1 with TRBJ2-3; possible D gene TRBD1, 6 bases. Germline assignment: CDR1 MGHRA and CDR2 YSYEKL. There are 16 residues in the CDR3. The V end lost 0 bases, the J end lost 6 bases, and 16 bases lay between the germline ends. CDR3 amino acids: CASSQDRAGVGDTQYF. The CDR3 bases are TGCGCCAGCAGCCAAGATCGGGCAGGGGTGGGGGATACGCAGTATTTT.

V and J are TRBV13 and TRBJ1-2; D may be TRBD1 (6 bases). Germline CDR1 PRHDT, CDR2 FYEKMQ (reference sequence). The CDR3 covers 15 residues. Trimming removed 1 base from V and 4 bases from J, with 13 bases in between. The CDR3 sequence: CASSLEGEGAYGYTF. The CDR3 nucleotides are TGTGCCAGCAGCTTAGAGGGGGAAGGTGCCTATGGCTACACCTTC.

CDR3 DNA: TGCGCCAGCAGCCCGGGACAGGGAAAGACCCAGTACTTC. As protein: CASSPGQGKTQYF. This sequence joins TRBV5-1 and TRBJ2-5; 9 bases are shared with TRBD1. There are 13 residues in the CDR3. The germline V gene encodes CDR1 SGHRS and CDR2 YFSETQ. The V segment lost 4 bases and the J segment 6 bases; nucleotides outside the gene matches: 4.

V and J are TRBV2 and TRBJ1-1, with D uncertain. V lost 7 bases and J lost 1, with 10 bases in between. CDR3 length equals 13 residues. CDR1 SNHLY and CDR2 FYNNEI come from the germline V gene. The CDR3 here is CASNGLQNTEAFF. The CDR3 bases are TGTGCCAGCAATGGCCTCCAGAACACTGAAGCTTTCTTT.

The V and J genes are TRBV9 and TRBJ2-5, with TRBD2 identical over 8 bases. J lost 4 bases, V lost 4 bases, and 6 bases had no gene match. Germline CDR1 SGDLS, CDR2 YYNGEE. The CDR3 is made up of 14 amino acids. The CDR3 loop reads CASSPGRGGETQYF. The CDR3 DNA follows: TGTGCCAGCAGCCCGGGCCGGGGGGGAGAGACCCAGTACTTC.

The chain links TRBV2 to TRBJ2-7, with D perhaps matching TRBD2 (5 bases). The length of the CDR3 is 13 residues. Trimming took off 8 bases at V and 3 bases at J, with 14 bases between the two ends. From germline, CDR1 is SNHLY and CDR2 FYNNEI. CDR3 region: CASFGDGGYEQYF. The CDR3, as DNA: TGTGCCAGCTTCGGAGATGGAGGCTACGAGCAGTACTTC.